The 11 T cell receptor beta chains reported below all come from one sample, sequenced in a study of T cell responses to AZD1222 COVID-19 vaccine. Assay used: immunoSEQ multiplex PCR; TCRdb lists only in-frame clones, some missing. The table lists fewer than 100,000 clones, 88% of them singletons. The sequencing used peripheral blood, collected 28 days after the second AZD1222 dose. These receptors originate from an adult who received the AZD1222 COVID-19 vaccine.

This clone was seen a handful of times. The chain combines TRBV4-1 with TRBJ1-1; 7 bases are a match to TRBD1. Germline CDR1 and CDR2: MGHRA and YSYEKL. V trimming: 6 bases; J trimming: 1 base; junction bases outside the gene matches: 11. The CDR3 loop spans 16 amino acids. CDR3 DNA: TGCGCCAGCAGGGGGTTCGACAGGGAGGGGAACACTGAAGCTTTCTTT. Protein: CASRGFDREGNTEAFF.

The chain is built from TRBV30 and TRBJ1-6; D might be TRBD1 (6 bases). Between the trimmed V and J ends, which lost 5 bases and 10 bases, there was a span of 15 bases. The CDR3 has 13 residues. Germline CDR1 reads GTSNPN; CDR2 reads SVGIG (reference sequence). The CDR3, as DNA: TGTGCCTGGGAATTCTCGGGGGCCTCACCCCTCCACTTT. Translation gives CAWEFSGASPLHF.

CDR3 DNA: TGCGCCAGCAGCCCCAAGACAGCGGACACTGAAGCTTTCTTT. Translation: CASSPKTADTEAFF. J is TRBJ1-1 and V is TRBV5-1, with D maybe TRBD1 (5 bases). V was trimmed by 4 bases and J by 3 bases, leaving 13 bases between them. This CDR3 has 14 residues. Germline CDR1 reads SGHRS; CDR2 reads YFSETQ.

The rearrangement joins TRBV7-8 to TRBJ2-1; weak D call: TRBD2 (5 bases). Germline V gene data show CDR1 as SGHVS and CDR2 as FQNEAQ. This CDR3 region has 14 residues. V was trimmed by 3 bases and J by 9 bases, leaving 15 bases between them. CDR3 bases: TGTGCCAGCAGCTTCCTCCCTAGCTCCGCTGAGCAGTTCTTC. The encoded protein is CASSFLPSSAEQFF.

DNA of the CDR3: TGTGCCAGCAGCCGGCTAGCGGGCCCCCAAGAGACCCAGTACTTC. Translated, it gives CASSRLAGPQETQYF. V usage is TRBV7-2 and J usage is TRBJ2-5; 8 bases fit TRBD2. This CDR3 is 15 amino acids long. Germline V lookup: CDR1 SGHTA, CDR2 FQGNSA. Unmatched junction bases numbered 6, after V lost 5 bases and J lost 1 base.

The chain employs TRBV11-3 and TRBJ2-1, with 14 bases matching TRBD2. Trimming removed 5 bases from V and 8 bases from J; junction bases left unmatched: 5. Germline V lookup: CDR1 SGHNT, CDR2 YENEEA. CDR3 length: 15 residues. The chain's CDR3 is CASSPGTSGSDEQFF. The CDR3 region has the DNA TGTGCCAGCAGCCCCGGGACTAGCGGGAGCGATGAGCAGTTCTTC.

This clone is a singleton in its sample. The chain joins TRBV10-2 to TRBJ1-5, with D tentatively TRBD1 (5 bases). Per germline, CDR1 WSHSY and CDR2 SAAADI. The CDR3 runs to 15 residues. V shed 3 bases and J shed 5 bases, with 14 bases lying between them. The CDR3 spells CASSDFGGADQPQHF. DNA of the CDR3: TGCGCCAGCAGTGACTTTGGGGGAGCGGATCAGCCCCAGCATTTT.

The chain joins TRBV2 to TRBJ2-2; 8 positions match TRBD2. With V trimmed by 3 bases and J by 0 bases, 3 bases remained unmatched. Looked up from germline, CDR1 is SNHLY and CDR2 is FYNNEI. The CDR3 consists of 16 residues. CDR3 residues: CASSETGGPNTGELFF. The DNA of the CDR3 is TGTGCCAGCAGTGAGACGGGAGGGCCGAACACCGGGGAGCTGTTTTTT.

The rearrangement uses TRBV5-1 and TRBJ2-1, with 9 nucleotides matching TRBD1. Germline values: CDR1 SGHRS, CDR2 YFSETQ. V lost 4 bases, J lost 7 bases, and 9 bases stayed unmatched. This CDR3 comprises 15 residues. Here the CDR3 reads CASSAAGTGKNEQFF. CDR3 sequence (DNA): TGCGCCAGCAGCGCGGCCGGGACAGGGAAGAATGAGCAGTTCTTC. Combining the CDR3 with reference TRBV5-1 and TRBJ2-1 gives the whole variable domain KAGVTQTPRYLIKTRGQQVTLSCSPISGHRSVSWYQQTPGQGLQFLFEYFSETQRNKGNFPGRFSGRQFSNSRSEMNVSTLELGDSALYLCASSAAGTGKNEQFFGPGTRLTVL.

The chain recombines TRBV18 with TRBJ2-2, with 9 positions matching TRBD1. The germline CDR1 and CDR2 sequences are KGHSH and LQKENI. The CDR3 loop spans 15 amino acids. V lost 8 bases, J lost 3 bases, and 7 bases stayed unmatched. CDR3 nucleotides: TGTGCCAGCACCTTTGGACAGGGGCACACCGGGGAGCTGTTTTTT. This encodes CASTFGQGHTGELFF.

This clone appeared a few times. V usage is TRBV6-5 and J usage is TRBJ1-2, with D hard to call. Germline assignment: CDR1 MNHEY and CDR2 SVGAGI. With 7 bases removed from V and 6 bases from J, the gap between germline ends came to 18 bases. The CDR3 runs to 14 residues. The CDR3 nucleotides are TGTGCCAGCACCATGACCGGGGTTAAGAATGGCTACACCTTC. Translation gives CASTMTGVKNGYTF.